One sample yielded the 22 T cell receptor beta chains listed below, sequenced in a study of blood T cell repertoires in COVID-19. Libraries were prepared by immunoSEQ multiplex PCR; TCRdb keeps only in-frame clonotypes and omits some of them. The repertoire holds 250,000 to 300,000 clones, about 91% seen once, with roughly 6.9% in the top ten. The sequenced material came from peripheral blood. These receptor sequences come from a woman under 40 who had recovered from COVID-19.

The table lists this clone with a count of one. V gene TRBV28 combines with J gene TRBJ2-3; D may be TRBD1 (5 bases). V dropped 6 bases and J dropped 2 bases, with 15 bases sitting between them. This CDR3 region has 15 residues. Germline V lookup: CDR1 MDHEN, CDR2 SYDVKM. The CDR3 DNA reads as TGTGCCAGCAGCCAGGCAGGGTCCCTCACAGATACGCAGTATTTT. It translates to CASSQAGSLTDTQYF.

This clone was recorded only once. V and J are TRBV3-1 (or the pseudogene TRBV3-2) and TRBJ2-3; D may be TRBD1 (6 bases). Germline lookup yields CDR1 LGHDT and CDR2 YNNKEL (reference sequence). Trimming removed 3 bases at V and 1 base at J, with 20 bases between. CDR3 length: 18 amino acids. The DNA of the CDR3 is TGTGCCAGCAGCCATAACCGAGCAGGGGCGCCTGGCACAGATACGCAGTATTTT. Its protein is CASSHNRAGAPGTDTQYF.

This clone was recorded once. The genes are TRBV6-5 and TRBJ1-1; tentative D call: TRBD1 (6 bases). The CDR3 has 14 residues. CDR1 MNHEY and CDR2 SVGAGI come from the germline V gene. Deletions cut 0 bases from V and 8 bases from J, with 13 bases between. The CDR3 nucleotides read TGTGCCAGCAGTTACTCCCAAGGACAGTCCGAAGCTTTCTTT. Protein product: CASSYSQGQSEAFF.

The chain carries TRBV3-1 (or the pseudogene TRBV3-2) and TRBJ2-3, with 7 nucleotides matching TRBD1. J lost 5 bases, V lost 4 bases, and 9 bases had no gene match. This CDR3 comprises 15 residues. CDR1 is LGHDT, CDR2 YNNKEL, per germline (reference sequence). The CDR3 reads CASSPMRGRGDTQYF. In DNA, the CDR3 is TGTGCCAGCAGCCCCATGAGGGGGCGAGGAGATACGCAGTATTTT.

This chain uses TRBV12-3 or TRBV12-4 with TRBJ1-2; no firm D call. The CDR3 totals 11 residues. Trimming removed 5 bases at V and 10 bases at J, with 11 bases between. The CDR3 is CASSALRDYTF. In nucleotides, the CDR3 is TGTGCCAGCAGTGCCCTGCGGGACTACACCTTC.

The chain uses TRBV18 and TRBJ1-3, with D possibly TRBD1 on 5 matching bases. This CDR3 comprises 15 residues. CDR1 and CDR2 from the germline V gene are KGHSH and LQKENI. V dropped 2 bases and J dropped 2 bases, with 10 bases sitting between them. The CDR3: CASSPAGSTGNTIYF. In nucleotides, the CDR3 is TGTGCCAGCTCACCAGCAGGGTCCACTGGAAACACCATATATTTT.

The chain combines TRBV6-2 or TRBV6-3 with TRBJ2-2; the D gene is possibly TRBD2 (7 bases). The CDR3 extends over 14 amino acids. CDR1 is MNHEY, CDR2 SVGEGT, per germline. The V end was cut by 4 bases, the J end by 5 bases, with 11 bases between. The CDR3 protein is CASSSRGGTGELFF. The CDR3 bases are TGTGCCAGCAGTTCCAGGGGAGGGACCGGGGAGCTGTTTTTT.

The V gene is TRBV5-4, the J gene TRBJ1-5, with D possibly being TRBD1 (5 bases). Germline loops: CDR1 SGHNT, CDR2 YYREEE (reference sequence). CDR3 size: 13 residues. Trimming stripped 4 bases from V and 4 bases from J, with 9 bases between. The CDR3 loop reads CASSRGPNQPQHF. The CDR3 nucleotides read TGTGCCAGCAGCAGGGGCCCTAATCAGCCCCAGCATTTT.

V is TRBV4-1 and J is TRBJ1-6; 10 bases align to TRBD1. The germline V gene has CDR1 MGHRA and CDR2 YSYEKL. V lost 0 bases, J lost 7 bases, and 3 bases stayed unmatched. The CDR3 runs 16 residues. The CDR3 reads CASSQDDRGRNSPLHF. DNA of the CDR3: TGCGCCAGCAGCCAAGACGACAGGGGGCGGAATTCACCCCTCCACTTT.

This clone has more than one count but fewer than ten. This chain links TRBV28 with TRBJ2-5; 8 bases line up with TRBD1. The CDR3 extends over 13 amino acids. J lost 3 bases, V lost 6 bases, and 3 bases had no gene match. Germline V gene data show CDR1 as MDHEN and CDR2 as SYDVKM. The CDR3 here is CASRDRVKETQYF. The CDR3 bases are TGTGCCAGCAGGGACAGGGTGAAAGAGACCCAGTACTTC.

The V call is TRBV7-2, the J call TRBJ1-2; 10 nucleotides match TRBD1. Germline-derived CDR1 and CDR2 are SGHTA and FQGNSA. The length of the CDR3 is 15 residues. With 5 bases clipped from V and 6 bases from J, the junction kept 9 bases outside the gene matches. Written as DNA, the CDR3 is TGTGCCAGCAGCCCACCGACAGGGGGCTTCGATGGCTACACCTTC. Translation: CASSPPTGGFDGYTF.

J is TRBJ2-7 and V is TRBV19; a possible D gene is TRBD1 (6 bases). The CDR3 loop spans 11 amino acids. V dropped 6 bases and J dropped 7 bases, with 10 bases sitting between them. Germline assignment: CDR1 LNHDA and CDR2 SQIVND (reference sequence). CDR3 nucleotide sequence: TGTGCCAGTAGGTACAGGGATGAGCAGTACTTC. This codes for CASRYRDEQYF.

The gene calls are TRBV7-2 and TRBJ2-7; 15 positions match TRBD2. The CDR3 contains 16 residues. V was clipped by 3 bases and J by 4 bases; unmatched bases: 4. Germline CDR1 and CDR2: SGHTA and FQGNSA. As DNA, the CDR3 is TGTGCCAGCAGCTTCTGGACTAGCGGGGGGGTGTACGAGCAGTACTTC. Translated, it gives CASSFWTSGGVYEQYF.

This clone was picked up one time. The chain is built from TRBV3-1 (or the pseudogene TRBV3-2) and TRBJ1-2, with 8 bases matching TRBD1. Germline V gives CDR1 LGHDT, CDR2 YNNKEL (reference sequence). V was pared by 3 bases and J by 3 bases, with 6 bases of the junction left unmatched. The CDR3 is made up of 15 amino acids. The CDR3, as DNA: TGTGCCAGCAGCCAGGGACAGGTCGGGCACTATGGCTACACCTTC. Amino acid sequence: CASSQGQVGHYGYTF.

CDR3 loop: CASSDRGTNTEAFF. CDR3 nucleotides: TGTGCCAGCAGTGACAGGGGGACGAACACTGAAGCTTTCTTT. V gene TRBV2 combines with J gene TRBJ1-1, with 7 bases that match TRBD1. J was trimmed by 1 base and V by 3 bases; bases with no gene match: 2. From germline, CDR1 is SNHLY and CDR2 FYNNEI. CDR3 length: 14 residues.

The chain uses TRBV7-9 and TRBJ1-6; 12 bases match TRBD1. Germline CDR1 reads SEHNR; CDR2 reads FQNEAQ (reference sequence). The CDR3 has 15 residues. V lost 4 bases and J lost 10; bases outside the gene matches: 5. Written as DNA, the CDR3 is TGTGCCAGCAGCTCAGGGACAGGGGGCATGTCACCCCTCCACTTT. As protein: CASSSGTGGMSPLHF.

The V call is TRBV7-2, the J call TRBJ1-3; possibly TRBD1 for D (6 bases). The CDR3 totals 16 residues. The V end was cut by 5 bases, the J end by 0 bases, with 14 bases between. CDR1 and CDR2 from the germline V gene are SGHTA and FQGNSA. CDR3 coding DNA: TGTGCCAGCAGCCCATCCACAGGGACCTCTGGAAACACCATATATTTT. This encodes CASSPSTGTSGNTIYF.

V usage is TRBV28 and J usage is TRBJ2-2; 9 nucleotides agree with TRBD1. The CDR3 totals 14 residues. V gave up 8 bases and J gave up 5 bases; unmatched junction bases: 6. CDR1 is MDHEN, CDR2 SYDVKM, per germline. The CDR3 nucleotides read TGTGCCAGCCTCCCCGGGACAGGGACCGGGGAGCTGTTTTTT. It is translated as CASLPGTGTGELFF. Drawing the rest from reference TRBV28 and TRBJ2-2, the complete variable domain is DVKVTQSSRYLVKRTGEKVFLECVQDMDHENMFWYRQDPGLGLRLIYFSYDVKMKEKGDIPEGYSVSREKKERFSLILESASTNQTSMYLCASLPGTGTGELFFGEGSRLTVL.

The count of this clone is one. This chain links TRBV4-2 with TRBJ2-6; D ambiguous. The ends were cut back, 2 bases at V and 2 bases at J, with 13 bases in the middle. CDR1 LGHNA and CDR2 YNFKEQ come from the germline V gene. This CDR3 contains 17 residues. The CDR3, as DNA: TGTGCCAGCAGCCAACGGCAGGCCTCTCCTGGGGCCAACGTCCTGACTTTC. Protein: CASSQRQASPGANVLTF.

The V and J genes are TRBV4-1 and TRBJ2-1, with TRBD2 identical over 7 bases. The CDR3 covers 18 residues. The germline gives CDR1 MGHRA, CDR2 YSYEKL. V shed 2 bases, J shed 1 base, and the junction held 11 bases outside the gene matches. The CDR3 sequence: CASSQLIPGLLSYNEQFF. Here the CDR3 DNA reads TGCGCCAGCAGCCAACTCATTCCGGGACTACTATCCTACAATGAGCAGTTCTTC.

This chain links TRBV29-1 with TRBJ2-3; D possibly corresponds to TRBD1 (6 bases). Germline CDR1 reads SQVTM; CDR2 reads ANQGSEA. The CDR3 is 14 residues long. Trimming took 6 bases from V and 0 from J, leaving 13 bases between them. In nucleotides, the CDR3 is TGCAGCGTCGGGACACAACTTAGCACAGATACGCAGTATTTT. This codes for CSVGTQLSTDTQYF.

This clone was detected ten times or more. This sequence joins TRBV19 and TRBJ2-3; D not certain. CDR1 and CDR2 (germline): LNHDA, SQIVND (reference sequence). The V and J ends lost 6 bases and 2 bases respectively, with 6 bases between them. The CDR3 length is 12 residues. Here the CDR3 DNA reads TGTGCCAGTAGGAGCATCACAGATACGCAGTATTTT. This sequence encodes CASRSITDTQYF.